A single sample is the source of the 8 T cell receptor beta chains below, sequenced in a study of cytomegalovirus exposure and HLA in healthy donors. Both 60 Vbeta primers and 13 Jbeta primers went into the PCR. TCRdb's copy holds only in-frame clones and misses some; the assay was immunoSEQ multiplex PCR. The sample contains 75,000 to 80,000 clones, roughly 82% of which appear only once. What was sequenced was PBMCs. Every receptor here comes from a male donor in good health and CMV-seropositive.

The chain combines TRBV27 with TRBJ1-2, with 8 bases lining up with TRBD1. The CDR3 has 16 amino acids. Germline loops: CDR1 MNHEY, CDR2 SMNVEV (reference sequence). Trimming removed 6 bases from V and 4 bases from J; junction bases left unmatched: 13. CDR3 coding DNA: TGTGCCAGCAGAAACGACGGGCAGGGGGCAATCTATGGCTACACCTTC. This gives the protein CASRNDGQGAIYGYTF.

V usage is TRBV14 and J usage is TRBJ1-4, with 12 bases identical to TRBD1. V lost 2 bases, J lost 3 bases, and 4 bases stayed unmatched. CDR3 length equals 17 residues. Looked up from germline, CDR1 is SGHDN and CDR2 is FVKESK. CDR3 loop: CASSQPGQGASNEKLFF. The CDR3 DNA reads as TGTGCCAGCAGCCAACCGGGACAGGGGGCGTCTAATGAAAAACTGTTTTTT.

A few counts support this clone. This sequence joins TRBV2 and TRBJ2-5; D may be TRBD2 (7 bases). In germline, CDR1 is SNHLY, CDR2 FYNNEI. The CDR3 has 17 amino acids. The V gene lost 5 bases and the J gene lost 2 bases, with 21 bases spanning the gap. CDR3 bases: TGTGCCAGCAGTATCGGGGGAGGGGGTGCCTTGCAAGAGACCCAGTACTTC. Amino acid sequence: CASSIGGGGALQETQYF.

The rearrangement joins TRBV6-1 to TRBJ2-3; TRBD2 might be the D (7 bases). CDR1 and CDR2 (germline): MNHNS, SASEGT. This CDR3 has 15 amino acids. V lost 6 bases, J lost 4 bases, and 17 bases lay in between. CDR3 sequence: CASSPGGLVADTQYF. The CDR3 DNA is TGTGCCAGCAGCCCGGGGGGCCTGGTAGCAGATACGCAGTATTTT.

The chain joins TRBV28 to TRBJ2-7; D unresolved. The germline V gene encodes CDR1 MDHEN and CDR2 SYDVKM. The CDR3 has 14 amino acids. V dropped 7 bases and J dropped 3 bases, with 16 bases sitting between them. CDR3 coding DNA: TGTGCCAGCACCCTTAATGGCCCCAGCTACGAGCAGTACTTC. Its translation is CASTLNGPSYEQYF.

The chain joins TRBV5-1 to TRBJ2-3, with 7 bases that match TRBD2. With V trimmed by 3 bases and J by 5 bases, 6 bases remained unmatched. This CDR3 region has 14 residues. CDR1 SGHRS and CDR2 YFSETQ come from the germline V gene. Here the CDR3 DNA reads TGCGCCAGCAGCTCAGCGGGGAAGAGAGATACGCAGTATTTT. Its translation is CASSSAGKRDTQYF.

The chain employs TRBV19 and TRBJ2-2; tentatively, D is TRBD2 (5 bases). Germline assignment: CDR1 LNHDA and CDR2 SQIVND (reference sequence). The CDR3 is made up of 15 amino acids. The ends were cut back, 6 bases at V and 5 bases at J, with 16 bases in the middle. DNA of the CDR3: TGTGCCAGTAGCCTTAGAGGCTCGGGGACCGGGGAGCTGTTTTTT. Translating it yields CASSLRGSGTGELFF.

The rearrangement uses TRBV30 and TRBJ2-5, with 9 bases fitting TRBD2. V lost 4 bases to trimming and J lost 2 bases; unmatched junction nucleotides: 5. Germline loops: CDR1 GTSNPN, CDR2 SVGIG (reference sequence). The CDR3 contains 14 residues. CDR3 bases: TGTGCCTGGACTAGCGGGATAGGGCAAGAGACCCAGTACTTC. Translation: CAWTSGIGQETQYF.